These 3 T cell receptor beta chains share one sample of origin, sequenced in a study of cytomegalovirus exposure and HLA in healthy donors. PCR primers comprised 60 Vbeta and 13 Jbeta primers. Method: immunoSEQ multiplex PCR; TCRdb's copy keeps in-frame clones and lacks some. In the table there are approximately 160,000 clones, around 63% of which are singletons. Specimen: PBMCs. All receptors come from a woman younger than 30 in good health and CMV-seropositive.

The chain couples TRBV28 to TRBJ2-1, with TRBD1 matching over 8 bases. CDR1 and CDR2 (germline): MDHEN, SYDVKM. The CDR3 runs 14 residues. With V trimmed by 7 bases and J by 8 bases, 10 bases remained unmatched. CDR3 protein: CASNYPGQGDEQFF. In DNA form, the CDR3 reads TGTGCCAGCAACTACCCCGGACAGGGCGATGAGCAGTTCTTC. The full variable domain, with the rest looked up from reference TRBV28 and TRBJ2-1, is DVKVTQSSRYLVKRTGEKVFLECVQDMDHENMFWYRQDPGLGLRLIYFSYDVKMKEKGDIPEGYSVSREKKERFSLILESASTNQTSMYLCASNYPGQGDEQFFGPGTRLTVL.

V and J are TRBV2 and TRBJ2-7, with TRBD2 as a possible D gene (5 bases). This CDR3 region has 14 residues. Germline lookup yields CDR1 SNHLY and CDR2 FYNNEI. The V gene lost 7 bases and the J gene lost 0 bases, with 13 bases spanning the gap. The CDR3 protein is CASTESGTSYEQYF. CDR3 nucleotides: TGTGCCAGCACCGAAAGCGGAACCTCCTACGAGCAGTACTTC.

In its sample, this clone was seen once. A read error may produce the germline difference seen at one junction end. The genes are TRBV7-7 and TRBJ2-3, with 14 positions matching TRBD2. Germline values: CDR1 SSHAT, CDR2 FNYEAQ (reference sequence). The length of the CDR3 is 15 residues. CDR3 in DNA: TGTGCTAGCAGCTCGGGACTAGCGGGAGTGGATACGCAGTATTTT. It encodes CASSSGLAGVDTQYF.